Listed below are T cell receptor beta chains from one sample, sequenced in a study of blood T cell repertoires in COVID-19. Method: immunoSEQ multiplex PCR; TCRdb's copy keeps in-frame clones and lacks some. There are approximately 24,000 clones in the sample; under 90% occur only once, and around 30% lies in the top ten. The source material was peripheral blood. All receptors derive from a woman between 65 and 79 years old with active COVID-19. CDR3s include the opening cysteine and the closing phenylalanine or tryptophan. A D gene is named only where the DNA matches it firmly. Clone size is stated in some rows and not others, as once, few, many or a class when expanded.

J	V	D	size	CDR3	DNA
TRBJ2-2	TRBV5-4	-	-	CASSLSSARTGELFF	TGTGCCAGCAGCCTCTCTAGCGCCCGCACCGGGGAGCTGTTTTTT
TRBJ1-2	TRBV5-4	-	-	CASSLEQGWGYTF	TGTGCCAGCAGCTTGGAGCAGGGTTGGGGCTACACCTTC
TRBJ2-3	TRBV4-3	-	-	CASSQELGDSTDTQYF	TGCGCCAGCAGCCAAGAATTGGGAGACAGCACAGATACGCAGTATTTT
TRBJ2-2	TRBV15	-	-	CATSRGPTTNTGELFF	TGTGCCACCAGCAGAGGCCCCACAACGAACACCGGGGAGCTGTTTTTT
TRBJ2-2	TRBV6-5	-	-	CASSCSILNTGELFF	TGTGCCAGCAGTTGCAGTATCTTGAACACCGGGGAGCTGTTTTTT
TRBJ2-5	TRBV2	TRBD2	-	CASSGSSGRATGTQYF	TGTGCCAGCAGTGGGTCTAGCGGGAGGGCCACGGGGACCCAGTACTTC
TRBJ2-7	TRBV7-9	TRBD2	-	CASSLAERGPSYEQYF	TGTGCCAGCAGCTTAGCGGAGCGGGGGCCCTCCTACGAGCAGTACTTC
TRBJ1-2	TRBV19	-	once	CASSDRGDGYTF	TGTGCCAGTAGTGATCGGGGGGACGGCTACACCTTC
TRBJ2-3	TRBV14	TRBD2	-	CASSQDLLAGNTQYF	TGTGCCAGCAGCCAAGATCTCCTAGCGGGGAATACGCAGTATTTT
TRBJ2-5	TRBV6-5	TRBD1	-	CASRETGMETQYF	TGTGCCAGCAGGGAGACAGGGATGGAGACCCAGTACTTC
TRBJ2-7	TRBV13	TRBD1	-	CASSERDRGYEQYF	TGTGCCAGCAGCGAGCGGGACAGGGGATACGAGCAGTACTTC
TRBJ1-2	TRBV3-1/TRBV3-2	-	-	CASSPLGANYGYTF	TGTGCCAGCAGCCCCCTTGGAGCTAACTATGGCTACACCTTC
TRBJ2-5	TRBV18	TRBD1	-	CASSLVGTGRTQETQYF	TGTGCCAGCTCACTCGTGGGGACAGGGCGTACGCAAGAGACCCAGTACTTC
TRBJ2-3	TRBV7-7	TRBD2	-	CASSRGLAGGGNTQYF	TGTGCCAGCAGCCGGGGACTAGCGGGGGGTGGAAATACGCAGTATTTT
TRBJ2-1	TRBV18	TRBD2	-	CASSPSSGGYNEQFF	TGTGCCAGCTCACCAAGCAGCGGGGGTTACAATGAGCAGTTCTTC
TRBJ2-7	TRBV7-9	-	-	CASSPPAGGYEQYF	TGTGCCAGCAGCCCCCCTGCGGGTGGTTACGAGCAGTACTTC
TRBJ1-1	TRBV19	-	once	CASGNWDLGNTEAFF	TGTGCCAGTGGGAACTGGGACTTGGGGAACACTGAAGCTTTCTTT
TRBJ1-1	TRBV18	-	-	CASSPPSTATEAFF	TGTGCCAGCTCACCACCTTCAACAGCCACTGAAGCTTTCTTT
TRBJ1-2	TRBV9	-	-	CASRAGVNYGYTF	TGTGCCAGCAGGGCAGGGGTAAACTATGGCTACACCTTC
TRBJ2-1	TRBV29-1	-	-	CSVRLNNEQFF	TGCAGCGTTCGTCTAAACAATGAGCAGTTCTTC
TRBJ1-5	TRBV5-5	-	once	CASRPEDRALYSNQPQHF	TGTGCCAGCAGACCAGAAGACAGAGCCTTATATAGCAATCAGCCCCAGCATTTT
TRBJ2-1	TRBV18	TRBD1	-	CASSQGQGNSYNEQFF	TGTGCCAGCTCACAGGGACAGGGGAACTCCTACAATGAGCAGTTCTTC
TRBJ2-2	TRBV9	TRBD2	once	CASSETSGGASGELFF	TGTGCCAGCAGCGAGACTAGCGGGGGGGCCTCCGGGGAGCTGTTTTTT
TRBJ2-1	TRBV2	-	-	CASKLLRSSYNEQFF	TGTGCCAGCAAACTCCTGAGAAGCTCCTACAATGAGCAGTTCTTC
TRBJ2-3	TRBV19	-	once	CASSIGRVSSTDTQYF	TGTGCCAGTAGTATAGGTAGAGTCTCTAGCACAGATACGCAGTATTTT
TRBJ2-3	TRBV7-6	TRBD2	-	CASSLAAGVDTQYF	TGTGCCAGCAGCTTAGCCGCGGGGGTTGATACGCAGTATTTT
TRBJ2-7	TRBV28	TRBD2	-	CASITTGLAGATYEQYF	TGTGCCAGCATCACCACCGGACTAGCGGGGGCCACCTACGAGCAGTACTTC
TRBJ2-3	TRBV10-3	TRBD2	-	CAISESASGDTQYF	TGTGCCATCAGTGAGTCGGCTAGCGGAGATACGCAGTATTTT
TRBJ1-2	TRBV7-2	TRBD1	-	CASSLVGGQGAPDYGYTF	TGTGCCAGCAGCTTAGTTGGGGGACAGGGGGCGCCGGACTATGGCTACACCTTC
TRBJ2-1	TRBV30	-	-	CAWSVGGKQFF	TGTGCCTGGAGTGTAGGGGGTAAGCAGTTCTTC
TRBJ2-7	TRBV2	TRBD1	-	CASRTGQAHYEQYF	TGTGCCAGCAGAACGGGACAGGCCCACTACGAGCAGTACTTC
TRBJ1-6	TRBV2	TRBD1	-	CASRTGTGSSPLHF	TGTGCCAGCAGAACCGGGACAGGGAGTTCACCCCTCCACTTT
TRBJ2-1	TRBV6-6	TRBD2	-	CASTQSGGAGYEQFF	TGTGCCAGCACCCAGAGCGGGGGGGCGGGCTATGAGCAGTTCTTC
TRBJ2-3	TRBV7-2	TRBD2	-	CASSPSVPGGADTQYF	TGTGCCAGCAGCCCATCCGTCCCCGGGGGGGCAGATACGCAGTATTTT
TRBJ1-2	TRBV7-9	-	-	CASSLLVGSQGYTF	TGTGCCAGCAGCTTATTAGTGGGCAGCCAGGGCTACACCTTC
TRBJ1-6	TRBV6-4	-	-	CASRHRSLHF	TGTGCCAGCAGGCACAGGTCCCTCCACTTT
TRBJ2-3	TRBV14	-	-	CASSYIGASTDTQYF	TGTGCCAGCAGCTACATAGGGGCTAGCACAGATACGCAGTATTTT
TRBJ1-2	TRBV18	-	once	CASSQGTGDGYTF	TGTGCCAGCTCACAAGGGACTGGCGATGGCTACACCTTC
TRBJ2-7	TRBV5-6	-	-	CASSLTVSYEQYF	TGTGCCAGCAGCCTGACAGTCTCCTACGAGCAGTACTTC
TRBJ2-3	TRBV3-1/TRBV3-2	TRBD2	once	CASSQESVAGGTYADTQYF	TGTGCCAGCAGCCAAGAATCGGTAGCGGGGGGTACTTATGCAGATACGCAGTATTTT
TRBJ2-2	TRBV2	-	once	CASSEGAGIGELFF	TGTGCCAGCAGTGAAGGGGCAGGGATCGGGGAGCTGTTTTTT
TRBJ1-2	TRBV30	-	-	CAWNAGFNYGYTF	TGTGCCTGGAACGCAGGCTTCAACTATGGCTACACCTTC
TRBJ2-2	TRBV7-9	-	-	CASSPPLALNTGELFF	TGTGCCAGCAGCCCCCCCCTAGCCTTGAACACCGGGGAGCTGTTTTTT
TRBJ1-2	TRBV10-3	-	-	CAISESQGYGYTF	TGTGCCATCAGTGAGTCACAGGGTTATGGCTACACCTTC
TRBJ2-1	TRBV6-2/TRBV6-3	-	once	CASSYWAGWADEQFF	TGTGCCAGCAGTTACTGGGCGGGGTGGGCGGATGAGCAGTTCTTC